The 4 T cell receptor beta chains presented below share a single source sample, sequenced in a study of cytomegalovirus exposure and HLA in healthy donors. The PCR made use of 60 Vbeta and 13 Jbeta primers. TCRdb's table, derived via immunoSEQ multiplex PCR, lists solely in-frame clones and lacks some. The data show about 180,000 clones, roughly 85% seen once. The specimen was PBMCs. The receptors were sampled from a middle-aged man in good health and CMV-seropositive.

The chain couples TRBV7-9 to TRBJ2-2; a weak D match, TRBD1 (6 bases). The CDR3 loop spans 15 amino acids. The V gene's germline CDR1 is SEHNR and CDR2 FQNEAQ (reference sequence). The V and J ends lost 4 bases and 9 bases respectively, with 18 bases between them. The CDR3, as DNA: TGTGCCAGCAGCTCCGGACAGAATTCTCCGCGGGAGCTGTTTTTT. Protein sequence: CASSSGQNSPRELFF. The full variable domain, rest sourced from reference TRBV7-9 and TRBJ2-2, is DTGVSQNPRHKITKRGQNVTFRCDPISEHNRLYWYRQTLGQGPEFLTYFQNEAQLEKSRLLSDRFSAERPKGSFSTLEIQRTEQGDSAMYLCASSSGQNSPRELFFGEGSRLTVL.

The CDR3 region is CASSSGVNSNQPQHF. The CDR3, as DNA: TGTGCCAGCAGCTCAGGGGTAAATAGCAATCAGCCCCAGCATTTT. The chain couples TRBV7-9 to TRBJ1-5, with D possibly matching TRBD1 (6 bases). Germline V lookup: CDR1 SEHNR, CDR2 FQNEAQ (reference sequence). This CDR3 comprises 15 residues. Trimming left V 4 bases short and J 0 bases short, with 10 bases between.

This chain uses TRBV7-8 with TRBJ2-7; 7 bases fit TRBD2. With V trimmed by 5 bases and J by 1 base, 8 bases remained unmatched. CDR3 length: 15 residues. Germline-derived CDR1 and CDR2 are SGHVS and FQNEAQ. CDR3 DNA sequence: TGTGCCAGCAGCCCAAGTTCTAGCGGATCCTACGAGCAGTACTTC. Encoded protein: CASSPSSSGSYEQYF.

There are a few counts of this clone. Here the CDR3 DNA reads TGTGCCAGCAGCCCGGGACAGGGGGAGGGCACTGAAGCTTTCTTT. Protein: CASSPGQGEGTEAFF. The gene calls are TRBV11-3 and TRBJ1-1; 11 bases map to TRBD1. CDR1 SGHNT and CDR2 YENEEA come from the germline V gene. V dropped 5 bases and J dropped 4; count of bases not matched to a gene: 6. The CDR3 sequence is 15 residues long. Combining the CDR3 with reference TRBV11-3 and TRBJ1-1 gives the whole variable domain EAGVVQSPRYKIIEKKQPVAFWCNPISGHNTLYWYLQNLGQGPELLIRYENEEAVDDSQLPKDRFSAERLKGVDSTLKIQPAELGDSAVYLCASSPGQGEGTEAFFGQGTRLTVV.